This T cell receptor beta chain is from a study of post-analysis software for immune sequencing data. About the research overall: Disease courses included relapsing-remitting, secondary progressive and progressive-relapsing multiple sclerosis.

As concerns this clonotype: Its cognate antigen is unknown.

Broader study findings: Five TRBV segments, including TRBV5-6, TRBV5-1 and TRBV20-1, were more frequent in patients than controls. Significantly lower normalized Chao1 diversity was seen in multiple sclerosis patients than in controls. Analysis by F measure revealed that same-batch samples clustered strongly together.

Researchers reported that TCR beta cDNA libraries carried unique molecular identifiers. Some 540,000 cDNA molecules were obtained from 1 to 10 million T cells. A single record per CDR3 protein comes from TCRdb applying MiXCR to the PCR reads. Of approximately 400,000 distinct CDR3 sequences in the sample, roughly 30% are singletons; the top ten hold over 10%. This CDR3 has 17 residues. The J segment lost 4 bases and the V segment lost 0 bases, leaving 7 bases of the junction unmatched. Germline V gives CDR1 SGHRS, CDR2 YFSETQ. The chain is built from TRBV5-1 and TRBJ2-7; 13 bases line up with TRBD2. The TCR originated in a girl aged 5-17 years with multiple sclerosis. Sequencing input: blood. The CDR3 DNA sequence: TGCGCCAGCAGCTTGGAACCGGGACTAGCGGGGAATTACGAGCAGTACTTC. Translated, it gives CASSLEPGLAGNYEQYF. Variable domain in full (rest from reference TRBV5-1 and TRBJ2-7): KAGVTQTPRYLIKTRGQQVTLSCSPISGHRSVSWYQQTPGQGLQFLFEYFSETQRNKGNFPGRFSGRQFSNSRSEMNVSTLELGDSALYLCASSLEPGLAGNYEQYFGPGTRLTVT.